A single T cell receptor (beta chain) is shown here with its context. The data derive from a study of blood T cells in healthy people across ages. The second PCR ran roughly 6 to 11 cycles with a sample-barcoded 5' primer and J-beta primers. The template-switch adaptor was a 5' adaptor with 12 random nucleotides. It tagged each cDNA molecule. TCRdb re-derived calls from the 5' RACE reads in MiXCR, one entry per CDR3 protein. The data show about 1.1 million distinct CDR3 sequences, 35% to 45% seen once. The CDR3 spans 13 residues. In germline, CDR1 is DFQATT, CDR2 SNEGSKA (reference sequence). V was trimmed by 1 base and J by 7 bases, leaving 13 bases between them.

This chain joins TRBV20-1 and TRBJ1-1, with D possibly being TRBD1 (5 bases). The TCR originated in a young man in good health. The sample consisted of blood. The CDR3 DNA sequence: TGCAGTGCTAGAGTAACCGGGACGCGTGAAGCTTTCTTT. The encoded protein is CSARVTGTREAFF.